This T cell receptor beta chain is drawn from a study of shared clonotypes between healthy human individuals. The donors were all Caucasian adults (living in Nashville, Tennessee). The method was immunoSEQ multiplex PCR; TCRdb's version includes in-frame clones alone and lacks a portion of them. There are about 480,000 clones in the sample; approximately 79% occur only once, and around 12% lies in the top ten. The CDR3 length is 15 residues. J gave up 5 bases and V 4 bases, and 10 bases lay outside the gene matches. The germline V gene has CDR1 SEHNR and CDR2 FQNEAQ (reference sequence). The source is a woman between 40 and 55 years old in good health. Some clones in this sample may be carry-over from other donors' samples. Sample: PBMCs. The rearrangement links TRBV7-9 to TRBJ1-2; 7 bases agree with TRBD1. DNA of the CDR3: TGTGCCAGCAGCTCGCAAACCGGGACAGATTATGGCTACACCTTC. Translation gives CASSSQTGTDYGYTF.